This T cell receptor beta chain was found in a study of blood T cell repertoires in COVID-19. Study summary: Researchers got acute and convalescent COVID-19 samples from the United States, Italy and Spain. From T cells, B-cell-depleted T cells, or PBMCs came the material, which was cDNA or gDNA.

Germline loops: CDR1 GTSNPN, CDR2 SVGIG (reference sequence). The CDR3 has 14 residues. V was cut by 0 bases and J by 10 bases, with 16 bases left in between. Participant ages covered roughly 18 to 89 years across 20 to 30 US areas. Source study methods: Reference gene primer amplification gave estimated nucleated cell counts. Repertoires were generated with immunoSEQ multiplex PCR, while TCRdb's copy carries only in-frame clones and drops some. V and J calls and clone size are those listed in that table; D and trimming were worked out from the DNA. The sample has about 320,000 clones; 85% are singletons.

This chain connects TRBV30 to TRBJ2-1; a possible D gene is TRBD2 (6 bases). The sample taken for sequencing was PBMCs or T cells enriched from blood (not recorded which). The source is a woman aged 25 to 39 who had been exposed to COVID-19. The CDR3 protein is CAWSVENGGYEQFF. The CDR3 DNA is TGTGCCTGGAGTGTAGAGAATGGGGGGTACGAGCAGTTCTTC.